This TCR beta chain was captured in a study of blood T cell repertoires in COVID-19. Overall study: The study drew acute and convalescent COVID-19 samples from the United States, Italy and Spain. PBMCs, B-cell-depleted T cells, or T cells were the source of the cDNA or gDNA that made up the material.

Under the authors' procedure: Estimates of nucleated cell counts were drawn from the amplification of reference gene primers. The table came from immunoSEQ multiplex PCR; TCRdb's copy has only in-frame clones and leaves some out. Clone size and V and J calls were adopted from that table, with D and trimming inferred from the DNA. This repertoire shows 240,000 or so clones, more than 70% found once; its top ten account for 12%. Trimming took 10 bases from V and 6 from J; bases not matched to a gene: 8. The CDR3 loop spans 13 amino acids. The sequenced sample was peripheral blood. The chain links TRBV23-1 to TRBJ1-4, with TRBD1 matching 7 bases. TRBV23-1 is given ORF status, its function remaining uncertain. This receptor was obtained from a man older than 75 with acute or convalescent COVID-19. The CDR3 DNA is TGCGCCACCCCGGACAGGATATATGAAAAACTGTTTTTT. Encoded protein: CATPDRIYEKLFF.